This T cell receptor (beta chain) is drawn from a study of T cell repertoires in cytomegalovirus infection. Study background: Through public TCR beta signatures, both CMV infection and matching HLA type were indicated.

This clonotype was observed a handful of times. Its antigen is not known. CDR3 length: 16 residues. Germline V gene data show CDR1 as MDHEN and CDR2 as SYDVKM. The V segment lost 9 bases and the J segment 6 bases; nucleotides outside the gene matches: 10. TCRdb reprocessed the reads via MiXCR and lists one record per CDR3 protein. The sample holds a few hundred thousand distinct CDR3 sequences, 25% to 35% seen once. The starting material was cultured PBMCs, obtained from culture after CMV antigen stimulation. This sequence joins TRBV28 and TRBJ2-1, with 14 bases fitting TRBD2. The receptor comes from a human donor in good health (CMV status not recorded). Some clones in this sample may be carry-over from other donors' samples. The CDR3 sequence: CASVGWGTSGSNEQFF. The DNA for the CDR3 is TGTGCCAGTGTAGGGTGGGGGACTAGCGGGAGCAATGAGCAGTTCTTC.